Each of the 7 T cell receptor beta chains below was sequenced from the same sample in a study of shared clonotypes between healthy human individuals. Profiled with immunoSEQ multiplex PCR; TCRdb holds only in-frame clones, not every one. Seen here are 900,000 to 1,200,000 clones, 75% to 85% observed once, and the top ten hold 0.55% to 0.7%. The sequencing input was memory CD4+ T cells from PBMCs. As to subset: CD45RA-negative fraction. Source of these receptors: a man aged 18-30 years in good health. Some clones in this sample may be carry-over from other donors' samples.

This rearrangement joins TRBV7-9 to TRBJ1-5, with 8 bases fitting TRBD1. The V gene's germline CDR1 is SEHNR and CDR2 FQNEAQ (reference sequence). This CDR3 has 15 amino acids. With 5 bases clipped from V and 4 bases from J, the junction kept 7 bases outside the gene matches. The CDR3 bases are TGTGCCAGCAGCCGCGGGACAGGACAAAATCAGCCCCAGCATTTT. This translates into CASSRGTGQNQPQHF.

The chain carries TRBV28 and TRBJ1-3; 7 bases line up with TRBD1. This CDR3 is 16 amino acids long. Germline-derived CDR1 and CDR2 are MDHEN and SYDVKM. V trimming: 6 bases; J trimming: 3 bases; junction bases outside the gene matches: 11. Here the CDR3 DNA reads TGTGCCAGCAGCCCTAGACAGGGCGTGGGTGGAAACACCATATATTTT. This codes for CASSPRQGVGGNTIYF.

This clone was observed a single time. The rearrangement uses TRBV5-1 and TRBJ1-3; D is unresolved. V lost 7 bases and J 1 base, leaving 6 bases between the germline ends. Germline loops: CDR1 SGHRS, CDR2 YFSETQ. The CDR3 runs 12 residues. The CDR3 sequence is CASGESGNTIYF. The CDR3 coding sequence is TGCGCCAGCGGGGAGTCTGGAAACACCATATATTTT.

The J gene is TRBJ2-7, the V gene TRBV4-2, with 7 bases identical to TRBD1. Germline V lookup: CDR1 LGHNA, CDR2 YNFKEQ. The CDR3 has 14 residues. After removal of 5 bases from V and 0 bases from J, the junction contained 4 bases not matched to a gene. The CDR3 nucleotides read TGTGCCAGCAGCGGACAGGAAAACTCCTACGAGCAGTACTTC. As protein: CASSGQENSYEQYF.

This chain connects TRBV4-3 to TRBJ2-5; D is perhaps TRBD1 or TRBD2 (5 bases each). The V gene's germline CDR1 is LGHNA and CDR2 YSLEER. The CDR3 sequence is 17 residues long. Trimming removed 3 bases at V and 3 bases at J, with 20 bases between. CDR3 DNA: TGCGCCAGCAGCCACCGGCGGGCCGGGGCCGGAGAAGAGACCCAGTACTTC. This encodes CASSHRRAGAGEETQYF.

About this clone itself: A much larger clone sits a single nucleotide away, making a read error possible. The chain employs TRBV14 and TRBJ1-5; D may be TRBD1 (6 bases). Germline V gene sequence: CDR1 SGHDN, CDR2 FVKESK. V was shortened by 3 bases and J by 5 bases, with 11 bases between the two germline ends. CDR3 length equals 14 residues. This CDR3 is CASSHWGPHQPQHF. The CDR3 nucleotides are TGTGCCAGCAGCCATTGGGGGCCCCATCAGCCCCAGCATTTT.

In its sample, this clone was seen once. The gene calls are TRBV7-9 and TRBJ2-7; 7 bases are a match to TRBD1. J was trimmed by 3 bases and V by 4 bases; bases with no gene match: 9. The CDR3 length is 15 residues. CDR1 and CDR2 (germline): SEHNR, FQNEAQ (reference sequence). The CDR3 region has the DNA TGTGCCAGCAGCTCCATGGGACAGTCGATCTACGAGCAGTACTTC. This gives the protein CASSSMGQSIYEQYF.